Listed below are T cell receptor beta chains from one sample, sequenced in a study of breast tumors, draining lymph nodes, adjacent tissues. From the multiplex PCR reads, TCRdb called clonotypes with MiXCR, one entry per CDR3 protein. Altogether approximately 190,000 distinct CDR3 sequences are present, approximately 30% being singletons, with the ten largest covering over 4%. What was sequenced was axillary lymph node tissue. All receptors derive from a female donor with breast cancer. Some clones in this sample may be carry-over from other donors' samples. Each CDR3 is given with its conserved first and last residue. The D gene is left open where the match is weak. Rows may omit the clone size; those that give it use once, few, many or a size class.

>TRBD1|.|TRBV18|TRBJ1-5
TGTGCCAGCTCTTTCGGGACAGGGGGCCTCGATCAGCCCCAGCATTTT
CASSFGTGGLDQPQHF
>.|few|TRBV5-1|TRBJ2-2
TGCGCCAGTCGAACTGAGGGGTACACCGGGGAGCTGTTTTTT
CASRTEGYTGELFF
>.|.|TRBV5-1|TRBJ2-7
TGTGCCAGCAGCTTAGGGCAGGGAGTTTTGTACGAGCAGTACTTC
CASSLGQGVLYEQYF
>.|.|TRBV20-1|TRBJ1-2
TGCAGTGCTATCCATTATGGCTACACCTTC
CSAIHYGYTF
>TRBD1|.|TRBV7-3|TRBJ1-2
TGTGCCAGCAGCTTAAGGACAGGTGGTGGCTACACCTTC
CASSLRTGGGYTF
>TRBD1|.|TRBV6-5|TRBJ2-7
TGTGCCAGCAGTCACTCGAAGGGGACAGGGGGGTTATTTAGTTCCTACGAGCAGTACTTC
CASSHSKGTGGLFSSYEQYF
>.|.|TRBV7-8|TRBJ1-2
TGTGCCAGCAGCTTAGACATACTCTATGACTTCACCTTC
CASSLDILYDFTF
>.|many|TRBV19|TRBJ1-6
TGTGCCAGTAGTAGCGGGAACGATTCACCCCTCCACTTT
CASSSGNDSPLHF
>.|many|TRBV4-2|TRBJ2-7
TGTGCCAGCAGCCAAGATATGGGTTCCTACGAGCAGTACTTC
CASSQDMGSYEQYF
>.|few|TRBV20-1|TRBJ1-1
TGCAGTGCTAGAGAGTCCGGAACGGAAGCTTTCTTT
CSARESGTEAFF
>.|few|TRBV30|TRBJ2-2
TGTGCCTGGACTGGAGGGACCGTGGCCGGGGAGCTGTTTTTT
CAWTGGTVAGELFF
>.|many|TRBV12-3/TRBV12-4|TRBJ2-1
TGTGCCAGCAGCCCAACGGGCGAGCAGTTCTTC
CASSPTGEQFF
>TRBD2|.|TRBV7-3|TRBJ2-5
TGTGCCAGCAGCCAACTGGGACTAGCGGGGGAGGCCCAGCACTTC
CASSQLGLAGEAQHF
>.|many|TRBV20-1|TRBJ1-4
TGCAGTGCCCGACCGGACAGCTCTAATGAAAAACTGTTTTTT
CSARPDSSNEKLFF
>.|.|TRBV15|TRBJ2-5
TGTGCCACCAGCAGCTTTGGATATCGAGAGACCCAGTACTTC
CATSSFGYRETQYF
>TRBD1|.|TRBV4-1|TRBJ1-6
TGCGCCAGCAGCCGAGGGACAGGGTTCTCACCCCTCCACTTT
CASSRGTGFSPLHF
>.|.|TRBV7-2|TRBJ1-1
TGTGCCAGCAGCTTAACCTCCCAGGAGGCTTTCTTT
CASSLTSQEAFF
>TRBD2|many|TRBV7-9|TRBJ2-7
TGTGCCAGCAGCGACCGGACTAGCGGGAGGGCAAATGAGCAGTACTTC
CASSDRTSGRANEQYF
>.|many|TRBV20-1|TRBJ2-7
TGCAGTGCTAGAGATGCGGTGATTAGTAGCCCCTACGAGCAGTACTTC
CSARDAVISSPYEQYF
>.|.|TRBV28|TRBJ1-5
TGTGCCAGCAGCCCGGTGAGGGGGGGGATTCAGCCCCAGCATTTT
CASSPVRGGIQPQHF
>TRBD1|many|TRBV19|TRBJ2-3
TGTGCCAGTAGTCGGTCGGACAGGGGGTATCCAGATACGCAGTATTTT
CASSRSDRGYPDTQYF
>.|many|TRBV6-5|TRBJ2-7
TGTGCCAGCAGCCAAACCCCACTATCCTACGAGCAGTACTTC
CASSQTPLSYEQYF
>TRBD1|many|TRBV12-3/TRBV12-4|TRBJ1-2
TGTGCCAGCAGCGGAGACAGGGTCTCTAACTATGGCTACACCTTC
CASSGDRVSNYGYTF
>TRBD1|many|TRBV7-6|TRBJ2-3
TGTGCCAGCAGCTTGGCGGGACAGGGATTAGATACGCAGTATTTT
CASSLAGQGLDTQYF
>.|many|TRBV19|TRBJ2-4
TGTGCCAGTACCGCAACCGGCGGCAGACTTTCAAACATTCAGTACTTC
CASTATGGRLSNIQYF
>.|many|TRBV28|TRBJ1-2
TGTGCCAGCAGCTCAAGAGGTGGAAACTATGGCTACACCTTC
CASSSRGGNYGYTF
>.|many|TRBV5-6|TRBJ2-7
TGTGCCAGCAGCTTGGTGGGCCACTCCTACGAGCAGTACTTC
CASSLVGHSYEQYF
>.|many|TRBV24-1|TRBJ2-5
TGTGCCACCAGTGACGGTCCGGAGGAGACCCAGTACTTC
CATSDGPEETQYF
>.|.|TRBV20-1|TRBJ2-5
TGCAGTGCTAGAGAGACCCAGTACTTC
CSARETQYF
>.|.|TRBV6-1|TRBJ2-5
TGTGCCAGCAGCCCCTCCCCCTATCCCACGGGCCAAGAGACCCAGTACTTC
CASSPSPYPTGQETQYF
>.|many|TRBV5-6|TRBJ1-2
TGTGCCAGCAGCCAAGCGGGTGGGGGGCGCCGGGGCTACACCTTC
CASSQAGGGRRGYTF
>.|many|TRBV14|TRBJ2-6
TGTGCCAGCAGCCAAGTGGGTAGGGCTGGGGCCAACGTCCTGACTTTC
CASSQVGRAGANVLTF
>.|many|TRBV5-1|TRBJ2-7
TGCGCCAGCAGCTTGGCATGGGGGTTCCTAAACTACGAGCAGTACTTC
CASSLAWGFLNYEQYF